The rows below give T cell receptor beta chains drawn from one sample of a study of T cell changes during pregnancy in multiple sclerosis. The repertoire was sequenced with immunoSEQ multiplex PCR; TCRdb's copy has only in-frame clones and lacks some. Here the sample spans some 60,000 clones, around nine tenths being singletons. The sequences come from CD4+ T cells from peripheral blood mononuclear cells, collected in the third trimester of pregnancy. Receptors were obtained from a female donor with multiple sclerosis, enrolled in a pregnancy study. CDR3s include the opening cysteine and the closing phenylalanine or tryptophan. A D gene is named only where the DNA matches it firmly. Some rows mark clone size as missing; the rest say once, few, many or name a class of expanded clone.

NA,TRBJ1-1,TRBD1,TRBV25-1,CASADRQGTKEAFF,TGTGCCAGCGCAGACCGACAGGGAACTAAGGAAGCTTTCTTT
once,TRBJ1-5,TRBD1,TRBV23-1,CASSQSTGDQPQHF,TGCGCCAGCAGTCAATCGACAGGGGATCAGCCCCAGCATTTT
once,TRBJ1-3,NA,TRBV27,CASSFVLGNTIYF,TGTGCCAGCAGTTTCGTACTTGGAAACACCATATATTTT
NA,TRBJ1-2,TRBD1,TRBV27,CASRWLRDRGRDNRGYTF,TGTGCCAGCCGCTGGCTCCGGGACAGGGGGCGCGACAACAGGGGCTACACCTTC
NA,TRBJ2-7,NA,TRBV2,CASYKGLGAYEQYF,TGTGCCAGCTATAAAGGGTTAGGGGCCTACGAGCAGTACTTC
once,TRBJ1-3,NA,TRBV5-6,CASSLGGITGNTIYF,TGTGCCAGCAGCTTGGGGGGCATAACTGGAAACACCATATATTTT
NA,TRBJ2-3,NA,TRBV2,CASISGPNTDTQYF,TGTGCCAGCATCAGCGGGCCGAACACAGATACGCAGTATTTT
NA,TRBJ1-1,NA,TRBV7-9,CASSLVGRGRNTEAFF,TGTGCCAGCAGCTTAGTAGGCAGGGGAAGGAACACTGAAGCTTTCTTT
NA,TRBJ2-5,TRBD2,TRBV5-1,CASSLARQTGTNRETQYF,TGCGCCAGCAGCTTGGCCAGGCAGACCGGGACTAACAGGGAGACCCAGTACTTC
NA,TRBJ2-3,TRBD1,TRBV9,CASSADRGPDTQYF,TGTGCCAGCAGCGCGGACAGGGGGCCAGATACGCAGTATTTT
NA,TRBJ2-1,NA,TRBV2,CASTKLQGHEQFF,TGTGCCAGCACCAAACTACAGGGTCATGAGCAGTTCTTC
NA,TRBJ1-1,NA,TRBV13,CASSFIQTGQNTEAFF,TGTGCCAGCAGCTTTATCCAGACAGGCCAGAACACTGAAGCTTTCTTT